This T cell receptor beta chain was found in a study of identical twins. Study results and limitations: Instead of following the same donors, the conclusions were based on cross-sectional statistical analysis.

The donor group consisted entirely of healthy Caucasians. With 5 bases clipped from V and 14 bases from J, the junction kept 7 bases outside the gene matches. The germline CDR1 and CDR2 sequences are MNHEY and SVGEGT. The CDR3 length is 13 residues. This clonotype showed up just a few times. Its cognate antigen is unknown. TCRdb redid the calling of the 5' RACE reads with MiXCR, one entry per CDR3 protein. Of approximately 490,000 distinct CDR3 sequences listed, approximately 20% are singletons. A further study also used this sample, focusing on yellow fever vaccine responses in identical twins.

Sequenced material: CD4+ T cells sorted from blood. The receptor comes from a woman younger than 30 in good health. The chain is built from TRBV6-2 or TRBV6-3 and TRBJ2-5; 14 bases agree with TRBD2. CDR3 in DNA: TGTGCCAGCAGTCAACCGGGACTAGCGGGAGTATACTTC. It specifies CASSQPGLAGVYF.